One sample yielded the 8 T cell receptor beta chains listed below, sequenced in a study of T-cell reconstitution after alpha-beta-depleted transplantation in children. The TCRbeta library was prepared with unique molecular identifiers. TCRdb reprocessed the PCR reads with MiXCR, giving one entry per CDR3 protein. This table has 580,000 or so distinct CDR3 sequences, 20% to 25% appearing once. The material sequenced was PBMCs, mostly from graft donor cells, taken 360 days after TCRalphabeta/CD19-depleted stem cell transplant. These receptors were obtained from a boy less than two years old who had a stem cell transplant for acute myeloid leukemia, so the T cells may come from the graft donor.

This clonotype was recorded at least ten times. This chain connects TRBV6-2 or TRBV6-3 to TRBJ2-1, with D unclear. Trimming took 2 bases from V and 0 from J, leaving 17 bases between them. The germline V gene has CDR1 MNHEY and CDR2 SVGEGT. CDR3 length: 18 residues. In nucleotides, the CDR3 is TGTGCCAGCAGTTACGAGGTCCGACCCGGCAGCTCCTACAATGAGCAGTTCTTC. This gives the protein CASSYEVRPGSSYNEQFF.

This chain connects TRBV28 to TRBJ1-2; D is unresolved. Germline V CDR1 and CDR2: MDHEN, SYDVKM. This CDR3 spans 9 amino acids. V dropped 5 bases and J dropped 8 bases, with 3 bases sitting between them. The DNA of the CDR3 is TGTGCCAGCAGTCCCGGCTACACCTTC. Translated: CASSPGYTF.

Here the CDR3 reads CSARDYRDSEHEQFF. In DNA form, the CDR3 reads TGCAGTGCTAGAGATTACCGGGACAGCGAGCATGAGCAGTTCTTC. The chain has TRBV20-1 and TRBJ2-1, with 7 bases matching TRBD1. V trimming: 0 bases; J trimming: 8 bases; junction bases outside the gene matches: 10. The CDR3 loop spans 15 amino acids. Germline CDR1 is DFQATT and CDR2 is SNEGSKA (reference sequence).

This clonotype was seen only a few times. The CDR3 nucleotides read TGTGCCAGCAGCTTAGCTGGGGACAGATCCCTCGAGCAGTACTTC. This encodes CASSLAGDRSLEQYF. This chain uses TRBV7-2 with TRBJ2-7; the match to TRBD1 covers 7 bases. The V gene's germline CDR1 is SGHTA and CDR2 FQGNSA. The CDR3 length is 15 residues. Losses at the gene ends were 0 bases for V and 6 bases for J; bases not matched to a gene: 8.

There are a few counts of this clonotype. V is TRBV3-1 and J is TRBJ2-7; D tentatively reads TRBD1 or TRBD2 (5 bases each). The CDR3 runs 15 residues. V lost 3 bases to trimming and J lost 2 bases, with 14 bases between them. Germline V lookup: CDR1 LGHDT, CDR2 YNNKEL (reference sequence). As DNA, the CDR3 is TGTGCCAGCAGCCATCCAGTGGGGACCCCCTACGAGCAGTACTTC. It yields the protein CASSHPVGTPYEQYF.

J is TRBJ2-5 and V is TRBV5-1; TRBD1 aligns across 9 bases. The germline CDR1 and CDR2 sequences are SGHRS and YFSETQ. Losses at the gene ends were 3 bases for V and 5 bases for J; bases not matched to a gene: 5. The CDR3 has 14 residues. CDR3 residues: CASSYTGGSETQYF. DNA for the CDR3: TGCGCCAGCAGCTATACAGGGGGCAGTGAGACCCAGTACTTC. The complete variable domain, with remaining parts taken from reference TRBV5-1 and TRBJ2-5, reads KAGVTQTPRYLIKTRGQQVTLSCSPISGHRSVSWYQQTPGQGLQFLFEYFSETQRNKGNFPGRFSGRQFSNSRSEMNVSTLELGDSALYLCASSYTGGSETQYFGPGTRLLVL.

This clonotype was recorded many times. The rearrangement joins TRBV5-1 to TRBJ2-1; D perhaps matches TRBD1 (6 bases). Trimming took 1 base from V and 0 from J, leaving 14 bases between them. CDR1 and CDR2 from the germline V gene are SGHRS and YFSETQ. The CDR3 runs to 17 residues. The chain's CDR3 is CASSLTAQGSSYNEQFF. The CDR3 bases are TGCGCCAGCAGCTTGACAGCACAGGGAAGCTCCTACAATGAGCAGTTCTTC.

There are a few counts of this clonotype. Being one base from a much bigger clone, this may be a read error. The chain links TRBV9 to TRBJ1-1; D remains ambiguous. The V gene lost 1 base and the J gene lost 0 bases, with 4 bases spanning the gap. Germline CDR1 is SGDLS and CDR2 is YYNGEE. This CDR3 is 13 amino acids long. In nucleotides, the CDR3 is TGTGCCAGCAGCGTACAGGTGAACACTGAAGCTTTCTTT. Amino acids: CASSVQVNTEAFF.